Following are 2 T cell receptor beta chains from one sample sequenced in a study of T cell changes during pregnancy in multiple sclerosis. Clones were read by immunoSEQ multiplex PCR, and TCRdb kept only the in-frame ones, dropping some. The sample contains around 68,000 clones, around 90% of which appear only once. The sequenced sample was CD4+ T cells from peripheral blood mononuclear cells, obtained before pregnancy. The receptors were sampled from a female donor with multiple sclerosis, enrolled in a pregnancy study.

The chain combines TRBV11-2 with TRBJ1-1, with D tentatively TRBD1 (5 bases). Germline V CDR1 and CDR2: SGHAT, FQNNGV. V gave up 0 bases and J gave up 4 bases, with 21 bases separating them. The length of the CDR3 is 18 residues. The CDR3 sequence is CASSLEYMAGLRSTEAFF. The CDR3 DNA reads TGTGCCAGCAGCTTAGAATATATGGCAGGGTTAAGGAGCACTGAAGCTTTCTTT.

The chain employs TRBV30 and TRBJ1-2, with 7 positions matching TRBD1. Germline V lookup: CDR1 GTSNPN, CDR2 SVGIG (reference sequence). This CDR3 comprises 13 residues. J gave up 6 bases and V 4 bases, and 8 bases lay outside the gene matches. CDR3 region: CAWKAGTVNGYTF. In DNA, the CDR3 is TGTGCCTGGAAAGCCGGGACAGTCAATGGCTACACCTTC.